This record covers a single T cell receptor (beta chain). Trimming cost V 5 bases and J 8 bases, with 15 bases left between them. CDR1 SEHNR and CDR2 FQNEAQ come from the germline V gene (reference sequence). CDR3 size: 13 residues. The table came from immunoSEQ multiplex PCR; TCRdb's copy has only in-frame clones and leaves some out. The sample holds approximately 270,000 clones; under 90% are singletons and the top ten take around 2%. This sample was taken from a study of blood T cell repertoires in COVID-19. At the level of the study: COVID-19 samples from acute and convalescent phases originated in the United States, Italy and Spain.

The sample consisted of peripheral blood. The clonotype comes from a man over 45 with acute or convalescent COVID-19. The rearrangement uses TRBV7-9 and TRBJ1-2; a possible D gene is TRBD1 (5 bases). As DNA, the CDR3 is TGTGCCAGCAGCCAAGGCGGGGCAGGAGGCTACACCTTC. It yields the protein CASSQGGAGGYTF.